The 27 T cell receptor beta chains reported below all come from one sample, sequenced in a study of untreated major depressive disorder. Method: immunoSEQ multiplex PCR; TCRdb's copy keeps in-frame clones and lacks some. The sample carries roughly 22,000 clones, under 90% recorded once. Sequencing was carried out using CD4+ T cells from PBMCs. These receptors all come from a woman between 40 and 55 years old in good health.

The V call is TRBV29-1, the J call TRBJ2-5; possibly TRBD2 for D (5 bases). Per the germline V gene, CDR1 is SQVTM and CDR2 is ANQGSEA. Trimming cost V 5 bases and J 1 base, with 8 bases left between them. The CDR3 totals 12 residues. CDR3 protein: CSVTDSQETQYF. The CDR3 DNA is TGCAGCGTTACGGACTCCCAAGAGACCCAGTACTTC.

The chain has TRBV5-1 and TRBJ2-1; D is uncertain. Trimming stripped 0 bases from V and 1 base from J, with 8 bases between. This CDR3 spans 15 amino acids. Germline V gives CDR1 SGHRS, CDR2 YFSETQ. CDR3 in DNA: TGCGCCAGCAGCTTGGGTAGCAGGTCCTACAATGAGCAGTTCTTC. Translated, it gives CASSLGSRSYNEQFF.

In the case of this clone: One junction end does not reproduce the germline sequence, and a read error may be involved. The chain's CDR3 is CASTLGVQEIQYF. The CDR3 DNA reads as TGTGCCAGCACTTTGGGTGTACAAGAGATCCAGTACTTC. The chain is built from TRBV7-2 and TRBJ2-5; D remains unclear. The length of the CDR3 is 13 residues. Germline loops: CDR1 SGHTA, CDR2 FQGNSA.

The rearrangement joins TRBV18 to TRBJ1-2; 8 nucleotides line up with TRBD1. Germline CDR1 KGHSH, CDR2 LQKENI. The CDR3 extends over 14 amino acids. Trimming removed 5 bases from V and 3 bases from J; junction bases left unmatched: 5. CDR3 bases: TGTGCCAGCTCATGGGACAGGAATCACTATGGCTACACCTTC. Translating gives CASSWDRNHYGYTF. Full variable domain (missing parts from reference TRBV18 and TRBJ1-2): NAGVMQNPRHLVRRRGQEARLRCSPMKGHSHVYWYRQLPEEGLKFMVYLQKENIIDESGMPKERFSAEFPKEGPSILRIQQVVRGDSAAYFCASSWDRNHYGYTFGSGTRLTVV.

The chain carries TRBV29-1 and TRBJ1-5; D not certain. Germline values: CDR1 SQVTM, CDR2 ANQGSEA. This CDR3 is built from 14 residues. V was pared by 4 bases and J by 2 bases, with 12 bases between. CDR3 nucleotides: TGCAGCGTTGGGTTGGAGGGCGGCAATCAGCCCCAGCATTTT. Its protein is CSVGLEGGNQPQHF.

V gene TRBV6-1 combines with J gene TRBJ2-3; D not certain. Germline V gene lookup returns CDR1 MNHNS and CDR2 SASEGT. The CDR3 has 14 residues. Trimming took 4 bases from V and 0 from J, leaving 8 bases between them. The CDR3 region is CASSVRPSTDTQYF. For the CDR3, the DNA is TGTGCCAGCAGTGTTAGACCAAGCACAGATACGCAGTATTTT.

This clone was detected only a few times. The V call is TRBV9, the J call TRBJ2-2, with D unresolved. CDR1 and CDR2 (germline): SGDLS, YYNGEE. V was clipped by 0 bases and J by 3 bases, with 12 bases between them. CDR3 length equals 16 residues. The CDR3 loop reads CASSVEGFWDTGELFF. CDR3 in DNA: TGTGCCAGCAGCGTAGAGGGATTTTGGGACACCGGGGAGCTGTTTTTT.

CDR3 bases: TGTGCCAGCAGCTTAGCACTAGCGGGCACCGGGGAGCTGTTTTTT. It codes for CASSLALAGTGELFF. The V gene is TRBV7-2, the J gene TRBJ2-2; 9 positions match TRBD2. The germline V gene has CDR1 SGHTA and CDR2 FQGNSA. This CDR3 contains 15 residues. Trimming at V came to 0 bases and at J to 4 bases, leaving 0 bases not matched to a gene.

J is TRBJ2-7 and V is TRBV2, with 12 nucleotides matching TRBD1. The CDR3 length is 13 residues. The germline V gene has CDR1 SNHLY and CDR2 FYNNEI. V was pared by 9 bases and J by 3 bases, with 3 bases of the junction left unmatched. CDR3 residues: CASGTGGSYEQYF. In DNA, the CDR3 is TGTGCCAGTGGGACAGGGGGCAGCTACGAGCAGTACTTC.

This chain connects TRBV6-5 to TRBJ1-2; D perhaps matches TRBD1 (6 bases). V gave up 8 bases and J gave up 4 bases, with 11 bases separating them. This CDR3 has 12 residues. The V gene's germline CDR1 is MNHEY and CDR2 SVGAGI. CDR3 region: CASGTTTYGYTF. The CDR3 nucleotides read TGTGCCAGCGGGACAACTACCTATGGCTACACCTTC.

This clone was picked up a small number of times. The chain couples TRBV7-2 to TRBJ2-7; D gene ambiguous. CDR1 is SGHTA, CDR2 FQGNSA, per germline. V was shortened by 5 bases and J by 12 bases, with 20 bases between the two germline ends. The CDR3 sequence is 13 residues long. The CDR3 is CASSLSDGRIMYF. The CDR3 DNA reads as TGTGCCAGCAGCCTATCGGACGGCCGAATTATGTACTTC.

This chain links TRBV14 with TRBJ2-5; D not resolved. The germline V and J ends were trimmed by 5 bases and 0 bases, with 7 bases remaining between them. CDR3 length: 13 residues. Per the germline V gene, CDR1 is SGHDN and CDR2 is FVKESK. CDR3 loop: CASSKGNQETQYF. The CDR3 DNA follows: TGTGCCAGCAGCAAGGGAAACCAAGAGACCCAGTACTTC.

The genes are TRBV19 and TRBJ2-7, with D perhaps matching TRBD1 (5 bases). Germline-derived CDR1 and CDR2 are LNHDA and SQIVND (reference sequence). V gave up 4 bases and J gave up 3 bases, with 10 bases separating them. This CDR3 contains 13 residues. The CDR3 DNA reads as TGTGCCAGTAGTAGTTGGGGCAGCTACGAGCAGTACTTC. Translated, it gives CASSSWGSYEQYF.

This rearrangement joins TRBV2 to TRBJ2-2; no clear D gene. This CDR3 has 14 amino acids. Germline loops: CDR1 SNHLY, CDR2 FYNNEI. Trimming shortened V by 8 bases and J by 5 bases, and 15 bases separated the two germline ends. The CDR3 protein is CASLLASRTGELFF. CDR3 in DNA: TGTGCCAGCTTACTTGCTTCTAGAACCGGGGAGCTGTTTTTT.

CDR3 nucleotide sequence: TGTGCCAGCTCAGCAGGGGACTATGGCTACACCTTC. Its protein product is CASSAGDYGYTF. The gene calls are TRBV18 and TRBJ1-2, with D perhaps matching TRBD1 (6 bases). The germline V gene encodes CDR1 KGHSH and CDR2 LQKENI. V was shortened by 5 bases and J by 3 bases, with 7 bases between the two germline ends. The CDR3 consists of 12 residues.

This chain's CDR3 is CASSLGFEGPEAFF. The CDR3 bases are TGCGCCAGCAGCTTGGGCTTCGAAGGACCTGAAGCTTTCTTT. The genes are TRBV5-1 and TRBJ1-1; no clear D gene. The germline CDR1 and CDR2 sequences are SGHRS and YFSETQ. V lost 0 bases and J 6 bases, leaving 12 bases between the germline ends. CDR3 size: 14 residues.

CDR3 in amino acids: CASKTGTSIYNEQFF. For the CDR3, the DNA is TGTGCCAGCAAAACCGGGACTAGCATCTACAATGAGCAGTTCTTC. V usage is TRBV27 and J usage is TRBJ2-1, with TRBD2 matching over 9 bases. Germline V gives CDR1 MNHEY, CDR2 SMNVEV (reference sequence). The V and J ends lost 7 bases and 3 bases, in that order; junction bases with no gene match: 7. This CDR3 is built from 15 residues.

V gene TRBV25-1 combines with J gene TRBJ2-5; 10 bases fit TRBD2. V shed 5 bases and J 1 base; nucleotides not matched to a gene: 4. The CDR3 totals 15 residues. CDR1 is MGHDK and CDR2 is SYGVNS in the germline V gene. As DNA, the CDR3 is TGTGCCAGCAGTTATGCTAGCGGGAGCCAAGAGACCCAGTACTTC. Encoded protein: CASSYASGSQETQYF.

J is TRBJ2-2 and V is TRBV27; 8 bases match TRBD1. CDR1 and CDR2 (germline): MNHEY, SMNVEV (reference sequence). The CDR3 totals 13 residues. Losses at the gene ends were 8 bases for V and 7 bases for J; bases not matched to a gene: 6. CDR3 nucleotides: TGTGCCAGCCGGACAGGGAAGATCGGGGAGCTGTTTTTT. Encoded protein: CASRTGKIGELFF.

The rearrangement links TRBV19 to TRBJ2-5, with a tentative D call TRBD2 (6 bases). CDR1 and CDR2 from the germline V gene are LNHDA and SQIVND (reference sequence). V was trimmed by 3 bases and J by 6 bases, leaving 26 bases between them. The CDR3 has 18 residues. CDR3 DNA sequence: TGTGCCAGTAGTATCTCGCACGGGCCACAGGAGGGGCGGAAGACCCAGTACTTC. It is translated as CASSISHGPQEGRKTQYF.

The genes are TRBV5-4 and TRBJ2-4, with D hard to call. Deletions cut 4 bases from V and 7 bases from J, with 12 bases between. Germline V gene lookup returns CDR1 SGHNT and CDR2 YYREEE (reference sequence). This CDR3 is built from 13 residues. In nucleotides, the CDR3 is TGTGCCAGCAGCCCCCAGGTGGGGAACATTCAGTACTTC. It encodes CASSPQVGNIQYF. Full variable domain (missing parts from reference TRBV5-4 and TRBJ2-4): ETGVTQSPTHLIKTRGQQVTLRCSSQSGHNTVSWYQQALGQGPQFIFQYYREEENGRGNFPPRFSGLQFPNYSSELNVNALELDDSALYLCASSPQVGNIQYFGAGTRLSVL.

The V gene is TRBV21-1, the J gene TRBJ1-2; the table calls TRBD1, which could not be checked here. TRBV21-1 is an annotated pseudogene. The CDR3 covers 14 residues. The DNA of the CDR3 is TGTGCCAGCAGCAAATGGAAGGGGGCAGGGGGCTACACCTTC. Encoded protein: CASSKWKGAGGYTF.

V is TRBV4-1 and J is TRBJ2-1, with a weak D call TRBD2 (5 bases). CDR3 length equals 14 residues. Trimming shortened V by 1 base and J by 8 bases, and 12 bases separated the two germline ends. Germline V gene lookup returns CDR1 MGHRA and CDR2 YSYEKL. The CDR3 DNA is TGCGCCAGCAGCCAAGTACCCGCGAGGGATGAGCAGTTCTTC. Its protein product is CASSQVPARDEQFF.

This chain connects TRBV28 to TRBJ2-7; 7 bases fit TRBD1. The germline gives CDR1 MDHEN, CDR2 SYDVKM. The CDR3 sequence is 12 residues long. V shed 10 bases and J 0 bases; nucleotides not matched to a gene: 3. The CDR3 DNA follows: TGTGCCACCGACAGGGACTCCTACGAGCAGTACTTC. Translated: CATDRDSYEQYF.

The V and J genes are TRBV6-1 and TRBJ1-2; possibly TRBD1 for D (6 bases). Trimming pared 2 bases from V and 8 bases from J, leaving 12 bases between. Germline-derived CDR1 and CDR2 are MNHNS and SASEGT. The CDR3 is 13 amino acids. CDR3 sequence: CASSEQGLLGYTF. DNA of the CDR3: TGTGCCAGCAGTGAACAGGGGTTGTTGGGCTACACCTTC.

CDR3 DNA sequence: TGTGCCTGGAGTGTACAGGGCCGCGAGACCCAGTACTTC. Translated, it gives CAWSVQGRETQYF. V is TRBV30 and J is TRBJ2-5; D is perhaps TRBD1 (6 bases). CDR1 and CDR2 from the germline V gene are GTSNPN and SVGIG (reference sequence). V lost 0 bases and J lost 5, with 10 bases in between. The CDR3 runs 13 residues.

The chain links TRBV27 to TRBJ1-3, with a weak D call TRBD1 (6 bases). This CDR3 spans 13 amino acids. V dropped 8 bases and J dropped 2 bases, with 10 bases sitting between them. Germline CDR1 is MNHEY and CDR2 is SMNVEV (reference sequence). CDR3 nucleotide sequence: TGTGCCAGCCAACGGACAGCTGGAAACACCATATATTTT. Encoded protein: CASQRTAGNTIYF.